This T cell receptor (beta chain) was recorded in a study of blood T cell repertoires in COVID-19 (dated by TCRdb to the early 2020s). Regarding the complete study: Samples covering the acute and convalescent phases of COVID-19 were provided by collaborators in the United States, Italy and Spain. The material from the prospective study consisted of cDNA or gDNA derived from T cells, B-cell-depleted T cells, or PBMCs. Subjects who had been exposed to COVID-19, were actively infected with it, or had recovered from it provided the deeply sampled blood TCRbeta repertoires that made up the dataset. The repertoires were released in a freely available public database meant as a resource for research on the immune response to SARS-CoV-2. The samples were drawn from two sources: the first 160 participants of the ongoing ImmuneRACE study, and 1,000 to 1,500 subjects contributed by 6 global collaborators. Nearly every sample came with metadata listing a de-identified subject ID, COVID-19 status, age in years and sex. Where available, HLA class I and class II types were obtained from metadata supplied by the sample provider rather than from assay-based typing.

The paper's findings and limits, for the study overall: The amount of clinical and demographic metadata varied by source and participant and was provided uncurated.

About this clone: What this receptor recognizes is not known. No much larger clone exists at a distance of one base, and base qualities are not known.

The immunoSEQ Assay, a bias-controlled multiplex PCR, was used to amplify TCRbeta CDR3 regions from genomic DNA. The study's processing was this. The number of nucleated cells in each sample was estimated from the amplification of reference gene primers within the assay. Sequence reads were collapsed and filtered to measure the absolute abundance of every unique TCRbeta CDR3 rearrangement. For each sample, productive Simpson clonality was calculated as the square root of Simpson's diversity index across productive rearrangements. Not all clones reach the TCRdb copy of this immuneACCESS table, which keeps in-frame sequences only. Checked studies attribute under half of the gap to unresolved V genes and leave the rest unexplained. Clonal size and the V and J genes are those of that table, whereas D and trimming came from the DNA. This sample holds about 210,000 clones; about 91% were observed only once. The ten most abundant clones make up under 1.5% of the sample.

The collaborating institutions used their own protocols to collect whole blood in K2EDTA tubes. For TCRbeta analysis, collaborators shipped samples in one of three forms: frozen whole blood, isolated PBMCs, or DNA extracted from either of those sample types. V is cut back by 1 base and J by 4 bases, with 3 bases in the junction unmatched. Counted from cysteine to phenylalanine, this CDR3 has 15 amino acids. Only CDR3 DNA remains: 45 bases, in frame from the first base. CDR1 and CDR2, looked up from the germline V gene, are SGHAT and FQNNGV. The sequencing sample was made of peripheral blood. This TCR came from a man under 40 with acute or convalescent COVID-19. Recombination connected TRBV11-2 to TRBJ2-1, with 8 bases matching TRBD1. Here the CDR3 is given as CASSLAGGGYNEQFF. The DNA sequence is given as TGTGCCAGCAGCTTAGCAGGGGGCGGTTACAATGAGCAGTTCTTC.